The 27 T cell receptor beta chains listed next were all sequenced from one sample in a study of spatial heterogeneity in lung cancer. Sample time point: sample taken at primary tumor resection. Unsorted samples of tumor, nontumor lung or frozen PBMC had their whole RNA sequenced. In TCRdb, the 5' RACE reads were re-called with MiXCR into one record per CDR3 protein. Here the sample spans thousands of distinct CDR3 sequences, roughly 23% being singletons. The sample in question was normal lung tissue next to the tumor, obtained at surgery. The receptor source for this set is a female donor with early-stage non-small cell lung cancer.

This clonotype was counted many times. V and J are TRBV7-3 and TRBJ2-5; D gene uncertain. V was trimmed by 2 bases and J by 1 base, leaving 8 bases between them. CDR3 length equals 14 residues. Germline CDR1 and CDR2: SGHTA and FQGTGA. The DNA for the CDR3 is TGTGCCAGCAGCTTAGATGGTTTCCAAGAGACCCAGTACTTC. It codes for CASSLDGFQETQYF. Full variable domain (outside the CDR3, taken from reference TRBV7-3 and TRBJ2-5): GAGVSQTPSNKVTEKGKYVELRCDPISGHTALYWYRQSLGQGPEFLIYFQGTGAADDSGLPNDRFFAVRPEGSVSTLKIQRTERGDSAVYLCASSLDGFQETQYFGPGTRLLVL.

Judged by abundance, this clonotype is medium-sized (0.01 to 0.1%). The chain combines TRBV7-4 with TRBJ2-7, with a tentative D call TRBD1 (6 bases). Germline values: CDR1 SGHVT, CDR2 SQSDAQ. V lost 5 bases and J lost 2, with 10 bases in between. The CDR3 sequence is 13 residues long. The CDR3 DNA is TGTGCCAGCAGCGGGGACATGACCTACGAGCAGTACTTC. The encoded protein is CASSGDMTYEQYF. Combining the CDR3 with reference TRBV7-4 and TRBJ2-7 gives the whole variable domain GAGVSQSPRYKVAKRGRDVALRCDSISGHVTLYWYRQTLGQGSEVLTYSQSDAQRDKSGRPSGRFSAERPERSVSTLKIQRTEQGDSAVYLCASSGDMTYEQYFGPGTRLTVT.

Judged by abundance, this clonotype is medium-sized. This chain connects TRBV7-3 to TRBJ2-2, with D possibly TRBD2 on 5 matching bases. Germline V lookup: CDR1 SGHTA, CDR2 FQGTGA. Between the trimmed V and J ends, which lost 5 bases and 7 bases, there was a span of 11 bases. The CDR3 is made up of 13 amino acids. In nucleotides, the CDR3 is TGTGCCAGCAGCAAGGTCCGGGGCGGGGAGCTGTTTTTT. This encodes CASSKVRGGELFF.

This clonotype is labeled as medium-sized. This rearrangement joins TRBV29-1 to TRBJ1-1, with a possible D match to TRBD1 (5 bases). The germline gives CDR1 SQVTM, CDR2 ANQGSEA. Trimming took 1 base from V and 4 from J, leaving 13 bases between them. The CDR3 consists of 14 residues. CDR3 region: CSVEVGQGVTEAFF. CDR3 DNA sequence: TGCAGCGTTGAAGTGGGGCAGGGTGTCACTGAAGCTTTCTTT.

V usage is TRBV7-9 and J usage is TRBJ2-7; a possible D gene is TRBD2 (5 bases). V lost 4 bases to trimming and J lost 3 bases, with 22 bases between them. Per germline, CDR1 SEHNR and CDR2 FQNEAQ (reference sequence). The CDR3 extends over 17 amino acids. The CDR3 loop is CASSSLGEGAKDYEQYF. CDR3 coding DNA: TGTGCCAGCAGCTCCCTCGGCGAGGGAGCAAAAGACTACGAGCAGTACTTC.

The table lists this clonotype with a few counts. The chain recombines TRBV7-2 with TRBJ2-1; D gene uncertain. Per germline, CDR1 SGHTA and CDR2 FQGNSA. The CDR3 has 11 amino acids. V was cut by 1 base and J by 13 bases, with 8 bases left in between. The chain's CDR3 is CASSLELGQFF. In DNA, the CDR3 is TGTGCCAGCAGCTTAGAGCTGGGACAGTTCTTC.

By proportion, this clonotype is medium-sized. The chain employs TRBV20-1 and TRBJ1-1; TRBD1 matches at 7 bases. There are 13 residues in the CDR3. CDR1 and CDR2 (germline): DFQATT, SNEGSKA (reference sequence). This CDR3 reads CTQGGTMNTEAFF. The CDR3 DNA follows: TGCACTCAGGGGGGTACTATGAACACTGAAGCTTTCTTT.

This clonotype counts as medium-sized (0.01 to 0.1%). This chain connects TRBV6-1 to TRBJ1-2; D call uncertain. The CDR3 totals 14 residues. Trimming pared 2 bases from V and 3 bases from J, leaving 10 bases between. Per germline, CDR1 MNHNS and CDR2 SASEGT. CDR3 in DNA: TGTGCCAGCAGTGAAACACCCCGAGACTATGGCTACACCTTC. Translating gives CASSETPRDYGYTF.

This clonotype qualifies as medium-sized (0.01 to 0.1%). The chain carries TRBV29-1 and TRBJ1-2; D is uncertain. The CDR3 has 11 residues. Trimming stripped 0 bases from V and 8 bases from J, with 7 bases between. The germline gives CDR1 SQVTM, CDR2 ANQGSEA. The CDR3 region has the DNA TGCAGCGTTGAAGATCGAGGAGGCTACACCTTC. This translates into CSVEDRGGYTF.

The chain employs TRBV11-1 and TRBJ2-3; 9 nucleotides align to TRBD1. The CDR3 sequence is 17 residues long. After removal of 5 bases from V and 3 bases from J, the junction contained 12 bases not matched to a gene. Germline-derived CDR1 and CDR2 are SGHAT and FQDESV (reference sequence). The CDR3 reads CASSDETGGAGTDTQYF. The CDR3, as DNA: TGTGCCAGCAGCGACGAAACAGGGGGCGCGGGTACAGATACGCAGTATTTT.

This clonotype is medium-sized in the sample. The rearrangement uses TRBV11-2 and TRBJ2-7, with a tentative D call TRBD1 (6 bases). The V end was cut by 1 base, the J end by 2 bases, with 15 bases between. This CDR3 spans 16 amino acids. Germline loops: CDR1 SGHAT, CDR2 FQNNGV. CDR3 region: CASSLGVGQIPYEQYF. For the CDR3, the DNA is TGTGCCAGCAGCTTAGGAGTGGGACAAATACCCTACGAGCAGTACTTC.

By share, this clonotype counts as medium-sized. This chain uses TRBV7-8 with TRBJ2-7, with TRBD1 matching 7 bases. Per germline, CDR1 SGHVS and CDR2 FQNEAQ. V was clipped by 7 bases and J by 0 bases; unmatched bases: 9. The CDR3 runs 15 residues. The DNA for the CDR3 is TGTGCCAGCAAGGCGAACAGGGGACCCTCCTACGAGCAGTACTTC. This translates into CASKANRGPSYEQYF.

This clonotype is termed medium-sized. This chain joins TRBV11-2 and TRBJ2-1; TRBD1 is a possible D gene (5 bases). V was trimmed by 3 bases and J by 2 bases, leaving 8 bases between them. The germline V gene encodes CDR1 SGHAT and CDR2 FQNNGV. CDR3 length equals 14 residues. In nucleotides, the CDR3 is TGTGCCAGCAGCTTGATGACAGCCTACAATGAGCAGTTCTTC. Residues: CASSLMTAYNEQFF.

The genes are TRBV5-1 and TRBJ2-5; D unclear. Germline V gene sequence: CDR1 SGHRS, CDR2 YFSETQ. V gave up 1 base and J gave up 4 bases, with 2 bases separating them. The CDR3 runs 11 residues. CDR3 sequence reads: CASSLSETQYF. DNA of the CDR3: TGCGCCAGCAGCTTGTCAGAGACCCAGTACTTC. Looking up the rest from reference TRBV5-1 and TRBJ2-5 gives the full variable domain: KAGVTQTPRYLIKTRGQQVTLSCSPISGHRSVSWYQQTPGQGLQFLFEYFSETQRNKGNFPGRFSGRQFSNSRSEMNVSTLELGDSALYLCASSLSETQYFGPGTRLLVL.

In this sample, this clonotype is medium-sized. The chain links TRBV5-1 to TRBJ2-5; perhaps TRBD2 as D (5 bases). Germline loops: CDR1 SGHRS, CDR2 YFSETQ. Trimming took off 0 bases at V and 5 bases at J, with 14 bases between the two ends. The CDR3 totals 15 residues. The DNA of the CDR3 is TGCGCCAGCAGCTTGGCCGAGGGTTTGGCGGAGACCCAGTACTTC. Its translation is CASSLAEGLAETQYF. The full variable domain, in which reference TRBV5-1 and TRBJ2-5 provide the parts outside the CDR3, is KAGVTQTPRYLIKTRGQQVTLSCSPISGHRSVSWYQQTPGQGLQFLFEYFSETQRNKGNFPGRFSGRQFSNSRSEMNVSTLELGDSALYLCASSLAEGLAETQYFGPGTRLLVL.

By its share, this clonotype is medium-sized (0.01 to 0.1%). The rearrangement uses TRBV28 and TRBJ1-6, with 9 bases aligning to TRBD1. V shed 5 bases, J shed 5 bases, and the junction held 4 bases outside the gene matches. CDR3 length equals 15 residues. Per the germline V gene, CDR1 is MDHEN and CDR2 is SYDVKM. This chain's CDR3 is CASSLQGADNSPLHF. As DNA, the CDR3 is TGTGCCAGCAGTCTACAGGGGGCGGATAATTCACCCCTCCACTTT. The whole variable domain, remainder taken from reference TRBV28 and TRBJ1-6, is DVKVTQSSRYLVKRTGEKVFLECVQDMDHENMFWYRQDPGLGLRLIYFSYDVKMKEKGDIPEGYSVSREKKERFSLILESASTNQTSMYLCASSLQGADNSPLHFGNGTRLTVT.

This chain connects TRBV14 to TRBJ2-7; no clear D gene. The CDR3 covers 12 residues. Germline V gene data show CDR1 as SGHDN and CDR2 as FVKESK. Deletions cut 4 bases from V and 3 bases from J, with 7 bases between. The CDR3 reads CASSPHHYEQYF. CDR3 sequence (DNA): TGTGCCAGCAGCCCGCACCACTACGAGCAGTACTTC.

This clonotype was seen a handful of times. The gene calls are TRBV6-2 or TRBV6-3 and TRBJ2-4; D is unclear. The V gene lost 6 bases and the J gene lost 8 bases, with 20 bases spanning the gap. The CDR3 is 15 amino acids. Germline CDR1 reads MNHEY; CDR2 reads SVGEGT. The CDR3 loop is CASSTNPPSRYIQYF. As DNA, the CDR3 is TGTGCCAGCAGCACAAACCCCCCATCAAGGTACATTCAGTACTTC.

By share, this clonotype counts as medium-sized (0.01 to 0.1%). The V call is TRBV10-3, the J call TRBJ1-3, with D perhaps matching TRBD1 (6 bases). The germline V and J ends were trimmed by 8 bases and 3 bases, with 11 bases remaining between them. This CDR3 is 13 amino acids long. The germline V gene encodes CDR1 ENHRY and CDR2 SYGVKD. The CDR3 DNA follows: TGTGCCATCGGGAGGGACAATGGAAACACCATATATTTT. This codes for CAIGRDNGNTIYF.

By share of the sample, this clonotype is medium-sized. The V and J genes are TRBV4-3 and TRBJ2-5, with 9 bases fitting TRBD2. CDR1 and CDR2 (germline): LGHNA, YSLEER. V dropped 0 bases and J dropped 5; count of bases not matched to a gene: 7. The CDR3 consists of 16 residues. CDR3 in DNA: TGCGCCAGCAGCCAAGATCGGGCGGGGGGGCTCGAGACCCAGTACTTC. The encoded protein is CASSQDRAGGLETQYF.

There are many counts of this clonotype. This sequence joins TRBV27 and TRBJ2-1; 10 nucleotides line up with TRBD1. With V trimmed by 5 bases and J by 2 bases, 9 bases remained unmatched. Germline CDR1 reads MNHEY; CDR2 reads SMNVEV (reference sequence). CDR3 length: 17 amino acids. The chain's CDR3 is CASSPPSGTGAYNEQFF. The CDR3 DNA sequence: TGTGCCAGCAGTCCTCCATCCGGGACAGGGGCCTACAATGAGCAGTTCTTC.

The chain has TRBV28 and TRBJ2-7; D gene ambiguous. The CDR3 contains 14 residues. Deletions cut 3 bases from V and 0 bases from J, with 9 bases between. CDR1 MDHEN and CDR2 SYDVKM come from the germline V gene. The CDR3: CASSFWGNSYEQYF. The CDR3 nucleotides are TGTGCCAGCAGTTTTTGGGGAAACTCCTACGAGCAGTACTTC.

This clonotype was seen at least ten times. The CDR3 bases are TGCAGTGCTGGGGGGGATCTAGCGGCCTACCAGTACTTC. It translates to CSAGGDLAAYQYF. The chain employs TRBV20-1 and TRBJ2-5, with TRBD2 matching over 7 bases. CDR1 is DFQATT, CDR2 SNEGSKA, per germline (reference sequence). The V segment lost 5 bases and the J segment 10 bases; nucleotides outside the gene matches: 13. The length of the CDR3 is 13 residues.

By sample share, this clonotype is medium-sized. The chain combines TRBV4-3 with TRBJ1-1; 7 positions match TRBD1. Germline CDR1 is LGHNA and CDR2 is YSLEER. The ends lost 1 base at V and 1 base at J; junction bases unmatched: 3. The CDR3 covers 15 residues. DNA of the CDR3: TGCGCCAGCAGCCAAGGTGACAGGGCGAACACTGAAGCTTTCTTT. It encodes CASSQGDRANTEAFF.

The V gene is TRBV10-3, the J gene TRBJ1-1, with a weak D call TRBD1 (6 bases). This CDR3 contains 13 residues. CDR1 ENHRY and CDR2 SYGVKD come from the germline V gene. V was shortened by 4 bases and J by 1 base, with 7 bases between the two germline ends. The CDR3 protein is CAISAGANTEAFF. For the CDR3, the DNA is TGTGCCATCAGTGCGGGGGCGAACACTGAAGCTTTCTTT.

This clonotype has a handful of counts. The chain couples TRBV6-2 or TRBV6-3 to TRBJ2-3; D call uncertain. Germline CDR1 is MNHEY and CDR2 is SVGEGT. The CDR3 loop spans 16 amino acids. V shed 6 bases and J shed 0 bases, with 16 bases lying between them. This CDR3 reads CASSGRRRTSTDTQYF. DNA for the CDR3: TGTGCCAGCAGCGGCCGAAGAAGAACTAGCACAGATACGCAGTATTTT.

This rearrangement joins TRBV18 to TRBJ2-5, with 10 bases fitting TRBD1. This CDR3 has 14 amino acids. With 5 bases clipped from V and 5 bases from J, the junction kept 5 bases outside the gene matches. The germline CDR1 and CDR2 sequences are KGHSH and LQKENI. CDR3 sequence reads: CASSVTGGDETQYF. In nucleotides, the CDR3 is TGTGCCAGCTCAGTGACAGGGGGCGACGAGACCCAGTACTTC.